This TCR beta chain was sequenced during a study of T cell changes during pregnancy in multiple sclerosis. Germline lookup yields CDR1 SNHLY and CDR2 FYNNEI. The CDR3 contains 12 residues. V was pared by 7 bases and J by 4 bases, with 10 bases between. TCRdb keeps only in-frame clones here, not all; method: immunoSEQ multiplex PCR. Of about 100,000 clones listed, about 90% were seen once; the top ten hold 1.5% to 2.5%. The starting material was peripheral blood, obtained after pregnancy. V usage is TRBV2 and J usage is TRBJ1-1; TRBD1 is a possible D gene (6 bases). The TCR was taken from a female donor with multiple sclerosis, enrolled in a pregnancy study. The CDR3 protein is CASNREVTEAFF. The CDR3 DNA reads TGTGCCAGCAACAGGGAAGTCACTGAAGCTTTCTTT.